Presented here are 31 T cell receptor beta chains from one specimen sequenced in a study of blood T cell repertoires in COVID-19. TCRdb's copy holds only in-frame clones and misses some; the assay was immunoSEQ multiplex PCR. In the table there are roughly 130,000 clones, 65% to 90% of which are singletons. Sequencing was done on a sample of PBMCs or T cells enriched from blood (not recorded which). The receptors come from a woman aged 45 to 65 who had recovered from COVID-19.

The rearrangement links TRBV12-3 or TRBV12-4 to TRBJ2-7; D not certain. V was clipped by 1 base and J by 6 bases, with 10 bases between them. CDR3 length: 13 residues. The DNA of the CDR3 is TGTGCCAGCAGTTTAGGGCAGTTTGGCGAGCAGTACTTC. It specifies CASSLGQFGEQYF.

The gene calls are TRBV3-1 (or the pseudogene TRBV3-2) and TRBJ2-1; D ambiguous. Trimming took off 2 bases at V and 7 bases at J, with 6 bases between the two ends. Germline V lookup: CDR1 LGHDT, CDR2 YNNKEL (reference sequence). The CDR3 loop spans 12 amino acids. The CDR3 sequence is CASSQPSNEQFF. The CDR3 DNA reads as TGTGCCAGCAGCCAACCGAGTAATGAGCAGTTCTTC.

This CDR3 is CSAAGLAGGYEQYF. DNA of the CDR3: TGCAGCGCCGCGGGACTAGCGGGGGGGTACGAGCAGTACTTC. The gene calls are TRBV29-1 and TRBJ2-7; 16 nucleotides line up with TRBD2. With V trimmed by 7 bases and J by 4 bases, 4 bases remained unmatched. Per germline, CDR1 SQVTM and CDR2 ANQGSEA. The CDR3 extends over 14 amino acids.

J is TRBJ2-5 and V is TRBV3-1 (or the pseudogene TRBV3-2), with 8 bases identical to TRBD1. Trimming took 1 base from V and 4 from J; bases not matched to a gene: 2. The length of the CDR3 is 14 residues. Per the germline V gene, CDR1 is LGHDT and CDR2 is YNNKEL (reference sequence). CDR3 region: CASSQGTGRETQYF. The DNA of the CDR3 is TGTGCCAGCAGCCAAGGGACAGGGAGAGAGACCCAGTACTTC.

The chain is built from TRBV10-3 and TRBJ2-3; TRBD2 is a possible D gene (6 bases). The length of the CDR3 is 18 residues. CDR1 ENHRY and CDR2 SYGVKD come from the germline V gene. With 2 bases removed from V and 2 bases from J, the gap between germline ends came to 20 bases. The CDR3 sequence: CAISETLAGTPSTDTQYF. The CDR3 DNA is TGTGCCATCAGTGAGACCCTAGCCGGGACTCCATCCACAGATACGCAGTATTTT.

This chain links TRBV7-9 with TRBJ2-3; D might be TRBD1 (5 bases). This CDR3 comprises 15 residues. V shed 5 bases and J shed 6 bases, with 18 bases lying between them. Germline CDR1 is SEHNR and CDR2 is FQNEAQ (reference sequence). The CDR3, as DNA: TGTGCCAGCAGCCCAAATTCAGGGAAGTCCGATACGCAGTATTTT. It codes for CASSPNSGKSDTQYF. Full variable domain (outside the CDR3, taken from reference TRBV7-9 and TRBJ2-3): DTGVSQNPRHKITKRGQNVTFRCDPISEHNRLYWYRQTLGQGPEFLTYFQNEAQLEKSRLLSDRFSAERPKGSFSTLEIQRTEQGDSAMYLCASSPNSGKSDTQYFGPGTRLTVL.

DNA of the CDR3: TGTGCCAGCAGTAAGGGACACCGTACCGGGGAGCTGTTTTTT. It yields the protein CASSKGHRTGELFF. The chain carries TRBV28 and TRBJ2-2; perhaps TRBD1 as D (6 bases). There are 14 residues in the CDR3. From germline, CDR1 is MDHEN and CDR2 SYDVKM. Trimming cost V 5 bases and J 5 bases, with 12 bases left between them.

Only a few counts were recorded for this clone. The rearrangement joins TRBV10-2 to TRBJ1-2; D might be TRBD1 (5 bases). Looked up from germline, CDR1 is WSHSY and CDR2 is SAAADI. The CDR3 extends over 14 amino acids. Trimming stripped 7 bases from V and 0 bases from J, with 12 bases between. The CDR3 loop is CASTPTAPNYGYTF. The CDR3 coding sequence is TGCGCCAGCACTCCGACAGCCCCTAACTATGGCTACACCTTC.

The chain employs TRBV27 and TRBJ1-2; D call uncertain. Trimming took 7 bases from V and 2 from J, leaving 17 bases between them. Per germline, CDR1 MNHEY and CDR2 SMNVEV (reference sequence). The CDR3 is 15 residues long. The CDR3 is CASTRLGNSNYGYTF. The CDR3 nucleotides read TGTGCCAGCACCCGTCTAGGCAACTCCAACTATGGCTACACCTTC.

This clone has just a few counts. The chain is built from TRBV7-9 and TRBJ1-2, with D unresolved. The germline gives CDR1 SEHNR, CDR2 FQNEAQ (reference sequence). This CDR3 is built from 15 residues. The ends were cut back, 5 bases at V and 0 bases at J, with 13 bases in the middle. The CDR3 loop is CASSPTGTANYGYTF. For the CDR3, the DNA is TGTGCCAGCAGCCCGACCGGAACAGCTAACTATGGCTACACCTTC.

The V gene is TRBV6-6, the J gene TRBJ1-4; D ambiguous. Between the trimmed V and J ends, which lost 5 bases and 3 bases, there was a span of 19 bases. This CDR3 has 17 residues. The germline V gene encodes CDR1 MNHNY and CDR2 SVGAGI (reference sequence). The CDR3 region has the DNA TGTGCCAGCAGTCCGCCCCCTCGGCGGCCTCCTAATGAAAAACTGTTTTTT. This gives the protein CASSPPPRRPPNEKLFF.

V and J are TRBV7-3 and TRBJ2-7, with 8 bases lining up with TRBD1. The trim removed 5 bases at V and 1 base at J, leaving 10 bases unmatched. Germline V lookup: CDR1 SGHTA, CDR2 FQGTGA. The CDR3 runs 16 residues. This CDR3 reads CASSPRRTGPSYEQYF. The CDR3 bases are TGTGCCAGCAGCCCCAGGAGGACAGGGCCTTCCTACGAGCAGTACTTC.

The V and J genes are TRBV25-1 and TRBJ2-7; D remains ambiguous. This CDR3 has 15 amino acids. Deletions cut 1 base from V and 6 bases from J, with 16 bases between. CDR1 and CDR2 (germline): MGHDK, SYGVNS. The CDR3 region has the DNA TGTGCCAGCAGTGAATTCTCCGCGAAGCCCTCCGAGCAGTACTTC. This translates into CASSEFSAKPSEQYF.

V usage is TRBV3-1 (or the pseudogene TRBV3-2) and J usage is TRBJ2-5, with 11 bases fitting TRBD2. The CDR3 is made up of 16 amino acids. Germline-derived CDR1 and CDR2 are LGHDT and YNNKEL (reference sequence). V shed 0 bases and J 13 bases; nucleotides not matched to a gene: 13. The CDR3 DNA is TGTGCCAGCAGCCAAGATCACACTAGCGGGGGCCTGGGTCCGTACTTC. It translates to CASSQDHTSGGLGPYF.

The rearrangement links TRBV4-1 to TRBJ1-5; 10 bases match TRBD1. V was pared by 1 base and J by 3 bases, with 9 bases of the junction left unmatched. CDR1 is MGHRA and CDR2 is YSYEKL in the germline V gene. The CDR3 extends over 18 amino acids. The DNA for the CDR3 is TGCGCCAGCAGCCAAGGGGCTACCGGGACAGGGGTCAATCAGCCCCAGCATTTT. Its translation is CASSQGATGTGVNQPQHF.

CDR3 residues: CASSLSSPLQGIGSYNEQFF. As DNA, the CDR3 is TGTGCCAGCAGTCTCTCCTCCCCCCTACAGGGAATAGGCTCCTACAATGAGCAGTTCTTC. The genes are TRBV27 and TRBJ2-1; tentative D call: TRBD1 (6 bases). Germline values: CDR1 MNHEY, CDR2 SMNVEV (reference sequence). The length of the CDR3 is 20 residues. Trimming stripped 5 bases from V and 0 bases from J, with 26 bases between.

The CDR3 protein is CASSETGGTDTQYF. As DNA, the CDR3 is TGTGCCAGCAGTGAAACTGGCGGAACAGATACGCAGTATTTT. This sequence joins TRBV6-1 and TRBJ2-3; no clear D. The CDR3 has 14 amino acids. Trimming took 2 bases from V and 3 from J, leaving 9 bases between them. Germline CDR1 reads MNHNS; CDR2 reads SASEGT.

J is TRBJ1-6 and V is TRBV18; 7 bases are shared with TRBD1. Germline values: CDR1 KGHSH, CDR2 LQKENI. The CDR3 spans 15 residues. The J segment lost 5 bases and the V segment lost 1 base, leaving 2 bases of the junction unmatched. The CDR3 bases are TGTGCCAGCTCACCACGGGACAGAAATAATTCACCCCTCCACTTT. It translates to CASSPRDRNNSPLHF.

The rearrangement links TRBV7-2 to TRBJ1-3; D is undetermined. The germline CDR1 and CDR2 sequences are SGHTA and FQGNSA. V gave up 6 bases and J gave up 0 bases, with 3 bases separating them. The CDR3 has 12 amino acids. CDR3 sequence: CASSNSGNTIYF. CDR3 coding DNA: TGTGCCAGCAGTAACTCTGGAAACACCATATATTTT.

This clone has only a few counts. Other nucleotide sequences in the sample specify the same CDR3. V gene TRBV9 combines with J gene TRBJ2-5; 8 bases line up with TRBD2. J was trimmed by 5 bases and V by 0 bases; bases with no gene match: 6. The CDR3 has 15 residues. Germline V lookup: CDR1 SGDLS, CDR2 YYNGEE. The DNA of the CDR3 is TGTGCCAGCAGCGTAGCCGGGGGGGCTTGGGAGACCCAGTACTTC. As protein: CASSVAGGAWETQYF.

V usage is TRBV2 and J usage is TRBJ2-2, with D possibly being TRBD2 (5 bases). The CDR3 length is 16 residues. CDR1 is SNHLY and CDR2 is FYNNEI in the germline V gene. The V and J ends lost 5 bases and 0 bases respectively, with 13 bases between them. CDR3 protein: CASSPGSGTNTGELFF. The CDR3 DNA follows: TGTGCCAGCAGTCCGGGGTCGGGGACGAACACCGGGGAGCTGTTTTTT.

The chain uses TRBV5-4 and TRBJ2-1; 7 positions match TRBD1. This CDR3 contains 16 residues. The trim removed 5 bases at V and 0 bases at J, leaving 8 bases unmatched. Germline values: CDR1 SGHNT, CDR2 YYREEE (reference sequence). The CDR3 here is CASSSKAGGSYNEQFF. DNA of the CDR3: TGTGCCAGCAGTTCCAAAGCAGGGGGCTCCTACAATGAGCAGTTCTTC.

The CDR3 nucleotides read TGTGCCAGCAGTGACCATAGACAGCTGCTTTATTCACCCCTCCACTTT. Translated: CASSDHRQLLYSPLHF. The chain couples TRBV6-1 to TRBJ1-6; tentatively, D is TRBD1 (5 bases). V shed 3 bases and J shed 8 bases, with 17 bases lying between them. The length of the CDR3 is 16 residues. Per the germline V gene, CDR1 is MNHNS and CDR2 is SASEGT.

This clone was detected a few times. The chain uses TRBV5-8 and TRBJ1-2, with TRBD1 matching over 9 bases. V dropped 3 bases and J dropped 4; count of bases not matched to a gene: 7. CDR1 and CDR2 (germline): SGHTS, YDEGEE. The CDR3 spans 15 residues. CDR3 sequence (DNA): TGTGCCAGCAGCTCCACAGGGGGCCTATTCTATGGCTACACCTTC. Amino acids: CASSSTGGLFYGYTF.

The genes are TRBV6-5 and TRBJ1-2, with D possibly matching TRBD1 (6 bases). The CDR3 length is 15 residues. CDR1 and CDR2 from the germline V gene are MNHEY and SVGAGI. Trimming pared 6 bases from V and 4 bases from J, leaving 18 bases between. The CDR3 spells CASSQRRGGAYGYTF. The CDR3 nucleotides read TGTGCCAGCAGCCAAAGAAGGGGGGGGGCCTATGGCTACACCTTC.

Only one count was recorded for this clone. The V call is TRBV4-1, the J call TRBJ2-7; the match to TRBD2 covers 8 bases. The CDR3 covers 18 residues. The trim removed 4 bases at V and 0 bases at J, leaving 14 bases unmatched. The germline gives CDR1 MGHRA, CDR2 YSYEKL. The CDR3 DNA sequence: TGCGCCAGCAGCCTTAAATCGGGGGGGGACCACCTCTCCTACGAGCAGTACTTC. Its translation: CASSLKSGGDHLSYEQYF.

The CDR3 nucleotides are TGTGCCAGCAGCTCAGGGACAGGATTATCACCCCTCCACTTT. Translating it yields CASSSGTGLSPLHF. The chain joins TRBV5-5 to TRBJ1-6; 8 bases are a match to TRBD1. The CDR3 contains 14 residues. With V trimmed by 3 bases and J by 10 bases, 6 bases remained unmatched. Germline V lookup: CDR1 SGHKS, CDR2 YYEKEE (reference sequence).

The chain has TRBV27 and TRBJ2-7, with 8 bases identical to TRBD1. The germline V gene has CDR1 MNHEY and CDR2 SMNVEV (reference sequence). V lost 6 bases to trimming and J lost 4 bases; unmatched junction nucleotides: 11. This CDR3 region has 15 residues. The CDR3 here is CASSPTGTGGYEQYF. Written as DNA, the CDR3 is TGTGCCAGCAGCCCGACCGGGACAGGAGGGTACGAGCAGTACTTC.

The V call is TRBV5-4, the J call TRBJ2-3, with 7 bases that match TRBD2. CDR1 and CDR2 (germline): SGHNT, YYREEE (reference sequence). V was clipped by 4 bases and J by 4 bases; unmatched bases: 9. This CDR3 region has 15 residues. Written as DNA, the CDR3 is TGTGCCAGCAGCCTTGTGGGGGGGAGGTCAGATACGCAGTATTTT. It encodes CASSLVGGRSDTQYF.

This clone was observed a handful of times. The V and J genes are TRBV30 and TRBJ1-5; no firm D call. Germline CDR1 and CDR2: GTSNPN and SVGIG (reference sequence). The CDR3 extends over 14 amino acids. Trimming took 1 base from V and 2 from J, leaving 9 bases between them. The CDR3 here is CAWSGLLGNQPQHF. Here the CDR3 DNA reads TGTGCCTGGAGTGGGCTCCTGGGCAATCAGCCCCAGCATTTT.

The chain employs TRBV14 and TRBJ2-7, with 13 bases matching TRBD2. The CDR3 loop spans 18 amino acids. V lost 2 bases, J lost 0 bases, and 7 bases stayed unmatched. In germline, CDR1 is SGHDN, CDR2 FVKESK. Here the CDR3 reads CASSQPVGLAGSSYEQYF. The CDR3 DNA reads TGTGCCAGCAGCCAACCTGTGGGACTAGCGGGGAGCTCCTACGAGCAGTACTTC.